These T cell receptor beta chains were read from a single sample in a study of shared clonotypes between healthy human individuals. Profiled with immunoSEQ multiplex PCR; TCRdb holds only in-frame clones, not every one. The data hold about 1.1 million clones, with approximately 77% observed a single time. The sequenced sample consisted of memory CD4+ T cells from PBMCs. The source is a man aged 18 to 30 in good health. Some clones in this sample may be carry-over from other donors' samples. Both conserved end residues are part of each CDR3. The order of the fields is V gene, D gene, J gene, clone size, CDR3 protein, CDR3 DNA. The D gene is left open where the match is weak. Not every row has a clone size; where given, it reads once, few, many or a size class.

V gene: TRBV7-9
D gene: -
J gene: TRBJ1-5
clone size: -
CDR3 protein: CASSLGGGQPQHF
CDR3 DNA: TGTGCCAGCAGCTTAGGCGGGGGCCAGCCCCAGCATTTT

V gene: TRBV2
D gene: -
J gene: TRBJ2-1
clone size: -
CDR3 protein: CATARTPTYNEQFF
CDR3 DNA: TGTGCCACGGCCCGGACGCCAACCTACAATGAGCAGTTCTTC

V gene: TRBV30
D gene: -
J gene: TRBJ2-2
clone size: -
CDR3 protein: CAWSVGQHTGELFF
CDR3 DNA: TGTGCCTGGAGTGTAGGGCAGCACACCGGGGAGCTGTTTTTT

V gene: TRBV7-9
D gene: TRBD2
J gene: TRBJ2-5
clone size: -
CDR3 protein: CASSLALAGEETQYF
CDR3 DNA: TGTGCCAGCAGCTTAGCTCTAGCGGGAGAGGAGACCCAGTACTTC

V gene: TRBV2
D gene: -
J gene: TRBJ1-2
clone size: few
CDR3 protein: CASSDLPTYGYTF
CDR3 DNA: TGTGCCAGCAGTGATTTGCCCACCTATGGCTACACCTTC

V gene: TRBV5-6
D gene: TRBD1
J gene: TRBJ2-7
clone size: -
CDR3 protein: CASSPGQGGAYEQYF
CDR3 DNA: TGTGCCAGCAGCCCCGGACAGGGAGGCGCCTACGAGCAGTACTTC

V gene: TRBV5-1
D gene: -
J gene: TRBJ2-7
clone size: -
CDR3 protein: CASSSRSYEQYF
CDR3 DNA: TGCGCCAGCAGCTCCCGGAGTTACGAGCAGTACTTC

V gene: TRBV10-1
D gene: -
J gene: TRBJ2-7
clone size: -
CDR3 protein: CASSEERIYEQYF
CDR3 DNA: TGCGCCAGCAGTGAGGAACGGATCTACGAGCAGTACTTC

V gene: TRBV30
D gene: -
J gene: TRBJ2-3
clone size: -
CDR3 protein: CAWSTNGRSTDTQYF
CDR3 DNA: TGTGCCTGGAGTACGAACGGGAGAAGCACAGATACGCAGTATTTT

V gene: TRBV5-1
D gene: TRBD1
J gene: TRBJ1-5
clone size: -
CDR3 protein: CASSFGTGEQPQHF
CDR3 DNA: TGCGCCAGCAGCTTTGGGACAGGGGAACAGCCCCAGCATTTT

V gene: TRBV7-9
D gene: -
J gene: TRBJ1-5
clone size: -
CDR3 protein: CASSRENSNQPQHF
CDR3 DNA: TGTGCCAGCAGCCGAGAGAATAGCAATCAGCCCCAGCATTTT

V gene: TRBV5-1
D gene: -
J gene: TRBJ1-4
clone size: many
CDR3 protein: CASSLASFGEKLFF
CDR3 DNA: TGCGCCAGCAGCTTGGCGAGCTTTGGTGAAAAACTGTTTTTT

V gene: TRBV7-9
D gene: -
J gene: TRBJ1-4
clone size: -
CDR3 protein: CASSQGTANEKLFF
CDR3 DNA: TGTGCCAGCAGCCAGGGGACGGCTAATGAAAAACTGTTTTTT

V gene: TRBV5-1
D gene: TRBD2
J gene: TRBJ2-2
clone size: -
CDR3 protein: CASSLAGASTGELFF
CDR3 DNA: TGCGCCAGCAGCTTAGCGGGAGCCTCGACCGGGGAGCTGTTTTTT

V gene: TRBV18
D gene: -
J gene: TRBJ2-7
clone size: -
CDR3 protein: CASSPIGGPLSYEQYF
CDR3 DNA: TGTGCCAGCTCACCGATCGGGGGCCCCCTCTCCTACGAGCAGTACTTC

V gene: TRBV30
D gene: -
J gene: TRBJ2-2
clone size: -
CDR3 protein: CAWSPGTFNTGEPFF
CDR3 DNA: TGTGCCTGGAGTCCCGGGACTTTTAATACCGGGGAGCCGTTTTTT

V gene: TRBV10-2
D gene: TRBD1
J gene: TRBJ2-3
clone size: -
CDR3 protein: CASSESGFGAGGLTDTQYF
CDR3 DNA: TGCGCCAGCAGTGAGTCTGGATTTGGGGCAGGGGGCCTCACAGATACGCAGTATTTT